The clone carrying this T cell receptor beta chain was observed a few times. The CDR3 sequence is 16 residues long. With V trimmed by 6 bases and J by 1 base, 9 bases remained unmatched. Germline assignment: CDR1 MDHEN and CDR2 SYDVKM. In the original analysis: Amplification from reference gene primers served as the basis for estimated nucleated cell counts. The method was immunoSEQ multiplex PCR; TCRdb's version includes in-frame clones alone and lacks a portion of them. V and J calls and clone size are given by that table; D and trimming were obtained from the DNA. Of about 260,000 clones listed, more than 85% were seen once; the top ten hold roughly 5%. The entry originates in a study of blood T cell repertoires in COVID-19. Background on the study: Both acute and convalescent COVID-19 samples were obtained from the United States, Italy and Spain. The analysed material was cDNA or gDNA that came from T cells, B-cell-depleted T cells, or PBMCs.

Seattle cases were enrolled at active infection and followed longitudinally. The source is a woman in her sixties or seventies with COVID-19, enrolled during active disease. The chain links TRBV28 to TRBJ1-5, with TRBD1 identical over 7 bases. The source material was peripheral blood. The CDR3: CASRPPGQPSNQPQHF. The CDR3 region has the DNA TGTGCCAGCAGACCCCCGGGACAGCCAAGCAATCAGCCCCAGCATTTT.